This T cell receptor beta chain was sequenced for a study of cytomegalovirus exposure and HLA in healthy donors. The V and J ends lost 5 bases and 4 bases respectively, with 8 bases between them. The length of the CDR3 is 12 residues. In germline, CDR1 is SGHVS, CDR2 FNYEAQ. Findings of the study overall: Among the sequence variants, a highly shared cluster was likely an artifact of sequencing. Compared with the roughly 700-donor mean, an Asian-associated ancestry cluster reportedly had fewer N-insertions, according to a later analysis.

The primer mix had 60 Vbeta and 13 Jbeta primers. The method was immunoSEQ multiplex PCR; TCRdb's version includes in-frame clones alone and lacks a portion of them. The sample consists of 150,000 to 200,000 clones, 70% to 80% of them appearing once. Regarding this clone: Its cognate antigen is unknown.

This TCR derives from a young woman in good health and CMV-seropositive. The V call is TRBV7-6, the J call TRBJ2-5; TRBD1 is a possible D gene (6 bases). Specimen: PBMCs. CDR3 in amino acids: CASSPRGETQYF. The DNA of the CDR3 is TGTGCCAGCAGCCCCAGGGGAGAGACCCAGTACTTC.